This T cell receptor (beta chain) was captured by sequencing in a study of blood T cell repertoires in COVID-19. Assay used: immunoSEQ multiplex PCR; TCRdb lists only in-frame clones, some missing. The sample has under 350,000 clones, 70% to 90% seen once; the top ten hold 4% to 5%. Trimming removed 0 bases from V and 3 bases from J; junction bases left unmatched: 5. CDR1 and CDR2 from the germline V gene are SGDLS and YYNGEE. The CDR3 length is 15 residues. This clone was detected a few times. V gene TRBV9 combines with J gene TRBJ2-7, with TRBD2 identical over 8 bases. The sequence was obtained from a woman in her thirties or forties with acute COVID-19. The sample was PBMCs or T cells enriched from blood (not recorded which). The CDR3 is CASSVDSGSSYEQYF. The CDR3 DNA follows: TGTGCCAGCAGCGTAGACAGCGGGAGCAGCTACGAGCAGTACTTC.